The 26 T cell receptor beta chains below all came from one sample that was sequenced in a study of technical replicates of blood from several donors. TCRdb's copy holds only in-frame clones and misses some; the assay was immunoSEQ multiplex PCR. Altogether 75,000 to 90,000 clones are present, just over 90% being singletons, with the ten largest covering 0.27%. Specimen: T cells isolated from PBMCs. The receptors come from a human donor in good health.

J is TRBJ1-6 and V is TRBV4-1; TRBD1 might be the D (6 bases). V lost 4 bases to trimming and J lost 0 bases, with 13 bases between them. Germline V gives CDR1 MGHRA, CDR2 YSYEKL. This CDR3 spans 17 amino acids. The CDR3, as DNA: TGCGCCAGCAGCCCCACAGGGCTTTCCTCCTATAATTCACCCCTCCACTTT. Translated: CASSPTGLSSYNSPLHF.

The CDR3 bases are TGTGCCAGCAGAACCGGACAGGGGTATGGCTACACCTTC. This gives the protein CASRTGQGYGYTF. The chain joins TRBV25-1 to TRBJ1-2, with TRBD1 matching 9 bases. The V gene's germline CDR1 is MGHDK and CDR2 SYGVNS. The J segment lost 5 bases and the V segment lost 6 bases, leaving 4 bases of the junction unmatched. The CDR3 is made up of 13 amino acids.

The chain combines TRBV2 with TRBJ2-7; the match to TRBD2 covers 9 bases. The CDR3 spans 14 residues. Germline CDR1 SNHLY, CDR2 FYNNEI. J gave up 5 bases and V 6 bases, and 8 bases lay outside the gene matches. Written as DNA, the CDR3 is TGTGCCAGCAGGGGTAAGCGGGAGGCGGACGAGCAGTACTTC. Translating it yields CASRGKREADEQYF.

The chain couples TRBV10-2 to TRBJ2-2; TRBD2 might be the D (5 bases). There are 15 residues in the CDR3. The V end lost 0 bases, the J end lost 6 bases, and 11 bases lay between the germline ends. Germline loops: CDR1 WSHSY, CDR2 SAAADI. In nucleotides, the CDR3 is TGCGCCAGCAGTGAGTCGAGAGGGTCGGCCGGGGAGCTGTTTTTT. Translation gives CASSESRGSAGELFF.

The chain couples TRBV19 to TRBJ1-5; D possibly corresponds to TRBD1 (5 bases). Germline V lookup: CDR1 LNHDA, CDR2 SQIVND (reference sequence). Trimming removed 3 bases at V and 0 bases at J, with 18 bases between. The CDR3 length is 18 residues. CDR3 amino acids: CASSIRGDRPYSNQPQHF. DNA for the CDR3: TGTGCCAGTAGTATTCGCGGGGACCGTCCATATAGCAATCAGCCCCAGCATTTT.

J is TRBJ2-3 and V is TRBV28; 12 nucleotides line up with TRBD2. Trimming at V came to 2 bases and at J to 6 bases, leaving 12 bases not matched to a gene. The germline gives CDR1 MDHEN, CDR2 SYDVKM. The CDR3 runs 18 residues. The CDR3 protein is CASSLPTLSSGGVDTQYF. The CDR3 bases are TGTGCCAGCAGTTTACCGACCCTTTCTAGCGGGGGGGTGGATACGCAGTATTTT.

This chain connects TRBV28 to TRBJ1-1, with 8 nucleotides matching TRBD1. V was clipped by 5 bases and J by 0 bases; unmatched bases: 2. Germline-derived CDR1 and CDR2 are MDHEN and SYDVKM. The CDR3 runs 14 residues. CDR3 protein: CASSTRGLNTEAFF. CDR3 bases: TGTGCCAGCAGTACCAGGGGGCTGAACACTGAAGCTTTCTTT.

The gene calls are TRBV11-2 and TRBJ2-7, with TRBD2 matching over 9 bases. Per the germline V gene, CDR1 is SGHAT and CDR2 is FQNNGV. Germline trimming cut 1 base from V and 0 bases from J; bases unmatched to any gene: 7. This CDR3 region has 17 residues. The CDR3 nucleotides are TGTGCCAGCAGCTTAGTCATGAGCGGGGGGCGCTCCTACGAGCAGTACTTC. This encodes CASSLVMSGGRSYEQYF.

The rearrangement links TRBV5-6 to TRBJ1-6; 9 bases agree with TRBD1. V was clipped by 4 bases and J by 4 bases; unmatched bases: 6. CDR3 size: 16 residues. Germline V CDR1 and CDR2: SGHDT, YYEEEE. The CDR3 coding sequence is TGTGCCAGCAGCACCGGGACAGGGTCATATAATTCACCCCTCCACTTT. It encodes CASSTGTGSYNSPLHF.

CDR3 sequence: CASSLAGDTDTQYF. DNA for the CDR3: TGTGCCAGCAGCTTAGCGGGGGATACAGATACGCAGTATTTT. The chain joins TRBV9 to TRBJ2-3, with 9 bases aligning to TRBD2. Looked up from germline, CDR1 is SGDLS and CDR2 is YYNGEE. This CDR3 is 14 amino acids long. Unmatched junction bases numbered 3, after V lost 4 bases and J lost 3 bases.

The genes are TRBV6-1 and TRBJ1-2; 8 bases match TRBD1. The CDR3 sequence is 13 residues long. Trimming removed 7 bases from V and 8 bases from J; junction bases left unmatched: 9. Germline V CDR1 and CDR2: MNHNS, SASEGT. The CDR3 is CASTPGGAFGYTF. In DNA, the CDR3 is TGTGCCAGCACCCCAGGGGGCGCCTTCGGCTACACCTTC.

V is TRBV12-5 and J is TRBJ2-1; no definite D call. Germline V gives CDR1 LGHNT, CDR2 FRNRAP. V was cut by 0 bases and J by 6 bases, with 15 bases left in between. The CDR3 extends over 16 amino acids. The CDR3 loop reads CASGLVRWAGTNEQFF. CDR3 DNA: TGTGCTAGTGGTTTGGTACGTTGGGCCGGAACCAATGAGCAGTTCTTC.

The chain employs TRBV12-5 and TRBJ1-5; D is unclear. V was clipped by 6 bases and J by 4 bases, with 10 bases between them. The CDR3 runs to 13 residues. Germline V gene lookup returns CDR1 LGHNT and CDR2 FRNRAP. CDR3 amino acids: CASGAGGNQPQHF. CDR3 DNA: TGTGCTAGTGGAGCGGGCGGGAATCAGCCCCAGCATTTT.

The V and J genes are TRBV7-9 and TRBJ1-2; TRBD1 might be the D (5 bases). Trimming took off 5 bases at V and 4 bases at J, with 26 bases between the two ends. This CDR3 spans 18 amino acids. Germline V gene sequence: CDR1 SEHNR, CDR2 FQNEAQ (reference sequence). The CDR3 DNA sequence: TGTGCCAGCAGCGGACCAGTTGTAAGGGCAGGGATATCCTATGGCTACACCTTC. Amino acids: CASSGPVVRAGISYGYTF.

J is TRBJ1-2 and V is TRBV19; TRBD1 might be the D (5 bases). In germline, CDR1 is LNHDA, CDR2 SQIVND (reference sequence). Trimming took 6 bases from V and 0 from J, leaving 11 bases between them. The CDR3 runs to 14 residues. CDR3 sequence reads: CASRTVGANYGYTF. The DNA of the CDR3 is TGTGCCAGTAGGACAGTAGGAGCTAACTATGGCTACACCTTC.

The rearrangement links TRBV30 to TRBJ2-7; the D gene is possibly TRBD1 (6 bases). Germline assignment: CDR1 GTSNPN and CDR2 SVGIG (reference sequence). The CDR3 runs to 13 residues. V lost 2 bases to trimming and J lost 2 bases, with 10 bases between them. CDR3 nucleotide sequence: TGTGCCTGGAGTATAGGGACAACCTACGAGCAGTACTTC. Translation gives CAWSIGTTYEQYF.

This chain joins TRBV6-1 and TRBJ2-2, with TRBD2 matching over 7 bases. With 6 bases clipped from V and 2 bases from J, the junction kept 6 bases outside the gene matches. Germline CDR1 MNHNS, CDR2 SASEGT. The CDR3 length is 15 residues. The CDR3 loop reads CASRTGGGNTGELFF. Written as DNA, the CDR3 is TGTGCCAGCAGAACGGGGGGAGGAAACACCGGGGAGCTGTTTTTT.

This clone was observed a single time. This chain links TRBV6-6 with TRBJ1-3; D not resolved. The germline CDR1 and CDR2 sequences are MNHNY and SVGAGI (reference sequence). The V gene lost 6 bases and the J gene lost 0 bases, with 15 bases spanning the gap. The CDR3 length is 16 residues. CDR3 protein: CASSRIPRASGNTIYF. Written as DNA, the CDR3 is TGTGCCAGCAGCCGAATCCCGAGAGCCTCTGGAAACACCATATATTTT.

The V and J genes are TRBV19 and TRBJ1-5, with TRBD1 as a possible D gene (5 bases). CDR3 length: 16 residues. V was cut by 3 bases and J by 0 bases, with 12 bases left in between. Germline V gene lookup returns CDR1 LNHDA and CDR2 SQIVND (reference sequence). The CDR3 reads CASSISGYYSNQPQHF. The CDR3 DNA sequence: TGTGCCAGTAGTATTTCAGGGTACTATAGCAATCAGCCCCAGCATTTT.

CDR3 protein: CASSVGVGSRGEQYF. CDR3 DNA: TGTGCCAGCAGCGTAGGGGTAGGTTCCCGGGGGGAGCAGTACTTC. The chain has TRBV9 and TRBJ2-7, with D possibly TRBD2 on 6 matching bases. Trimming shortened V by 0 bases and J by 7 bases, and 17 bases separated the two germline ends. Germline loops: CDR1 SGDLS, CDR2 YYNGEE. This CDR3 spans 15 amino acids.

The V call is TRBV6-1, the J call TRBJ1-1; D not certain. V lost 4 bases and J lost 8, with 14 bases in between. In germline, CDR1 is MNHNS, CDR2 SASEGT. CDR3 size: 13 residues. CDR3 in amino acids: CASSAFLVREAFF. CDR3 in DNA: TGTGCCAGCAGTGCGTTCCTGGTTCGGGAAGCTTTCTTT.

In nucleotides, the CDR3 is TGTGCCAGCAGCCAAGGACGGCAGGGGGCCAATGAGCAGTTCTTC. This translates into CASSQGRQGANEQFF. The chain links TRBV14 to TRBJ2-1; 8 positions agree with TRBD1. The CDR3 runs 15 residues. V lost 1 base and J lost 6; bases outside the gene matches: 5. The germline V gene encodes CDR1 SGHDN and CDR2 FVKESK.

The V gene is TRBV28, the J gene TRBJ2-6; D call uncertain. V was shortened by 6 bases and J by 0 bases, with 6 bases between the two germline ends. This CDR3 has 14 amino acids. The V gene's germline CDR1 is MDHEN and CDR2 SYDVKM. CDR3 in DNA: TGTGCCAGCAGGCGAGGCTCTGGGGCCAACGTCCTGACTTTC. This encodes CASRRGSGANVLTF.

The rearrangement uses TRBV6-5 and TRBJ1-2; perhaps TRBD1 as D (5 bases). Germline lookup yields CDR1 MNHEY and CDR2 SVGAGI. CDR3 length: 15 amino acids. V was pared by 8 bases and J by 4 bases, with 20 bases between. The CDR3 bases are TGTGCCAGCTCCGCCGCCTCGCGGACAAGCTATGGCTACACCTTC. Amino acid sequence: CASSAASRTSYGYTF.

The V and J genes are TRBV7-8 and TRBJ2-7, with 7 bases lining up with TRBD1. This CDR3 has 15 residues. After removal of 5 bases from V and 5 bases from J, the junction contained 12 bases not matched to a gene. Looked up from germline, CDR1 is SGHVS and CDR2 is FQNEAQ. The CDR3 DNA reads TGTGCCAGCAGCCACAGGGGCAGGGGCGAACACGAGCAGTACTTC. It codes for CASSHRGRGEHEQYF.

The chain couples TRBV5-4 to TRBJ1-3; D might be TRBD1 (6 bases). V lost 2 bases, J lost 0 bases, and 9 bases lay in between. The germline gives CDR1 SGHNT, CDR2 YYREEE (reference sequence). The CDR3 runs to 15 residues. DNA for the CDR3: TGTGCCAGCAGCTTTGGGACAAACTCTGGAAACACCATATATTTT. Amino acids: CASSFGTNSGNTIYF.